Shown below are 2 T cell receptor beta chains from a single sample sequenced in a study of human T cells and chemical hapten exposure. The time point: patch test 3, about 24 weeks after DPC sensitization. Treatment here: therapeutic diphenylcyclopropenone sensitization with weekly scalp DPC. TCRdb used MiXCR to reprocess the RACE reads, holding one entry per CDR3 protein. Among some 90,000 distinct CDR3 sequences, approximately 10% were seen once, and the ten largest hold approximately 1.1%. The material was whole blood, obtained in connection with sensitization to the hapten diphenylcyclopropenone (DPC). The receptor source for this set is a woman aged 30 to 39 with alopecia areata. Some clones in this sample may be carry-over from other donors' samples.

Only a few counts were recorded for this clonotype. The genes are TRBV10-2 and TRBJ1-1, with D uncertain. CDR1 WSHSY and CDR2 SAAADI come from the germline V gene. V shed 6 bases and J shed 4 bases, with 15 bases lying between them. The CDR3 runs to 14 residues. The CDR3 DNA reads TGCGCCAGCAGGAGGACGGTCGGAGGCACTGAAGCTTTCTTT. Translation: CASRRTVGGTEAFF.

Remarks on this clonotype: This may stem from a read error, because a much larger clone lies one nucleotide away. The rearrangement uses TRBV4-2 and TRBJ2-5, with 10 bases fitting TRBD1. The CDR3 is made up of 16 amino acids. Per germline, CDR1 LGHNA and CDR2 YNFKEQ. CDR3 DNA sequence: TGTGCCAACAGCCAGCCGGAGACAGGGGGCGGAGAGACCCAGTACTTC. It yields the protein CANSQPETGGGETQYF.